This TCR beta chain was identified in a study of regulatory T cells in long-lasting Graves disease. Study-level background: Antithyroid drug intake by newly diagnosed Graves' patients had lasted under 3 months.

Per the germline V gene, CDR1 is KGHSH and CDR2 is LQKENI. The CDR3 totals 15 residues. Time point in this sample: newly diagnosed GD, antithyroid drugs for less than 3 months. After RNA was extracted from PBMCs, the TCR library was made from it. In building TCR beta libraries, iRepertoire HTBI primers were used together with Arm-PCR of CDR3 regions. TCRdb itself ran the multiplex PCR reads through MiXCR, one entry per CDR3 protein. The sample lists approximately 540,000 distinct CDR3 sequences, around 12% seen once, with about 8.3% in the top ten. In addition, the sample was reused for a study of T cells in Graves' hyperthyroidism and ophthalmopathy.

The chain employs TRBV18 and TRBJ2-3; 7 bases match TRBD1. The tail of the sequence fits TRBJ2-7 better, so the J call may be wrong. Sequenced material: peripheral blood mononuclear cells (PBMCs), taken at new diagnosis, from a patient treated with antithyroid drugs. The source of this sequence is a woman in her thirties with Graves disease. CDR3 nucleotide sequence: TGTGCCAGCTCACCACGAGCGGACAGGACCTACGAGCAGTACTTC. Encoded protein: CASSPRADRTYEQYF.